These 17 T cell receptor beta chains were all obtained from the same sample, sequenced in a study of beta chain features in type 1 diabetes. Expressed TCRB transcripts were sequenced after all isolated RNA was converted to cDNA. Data came from immunoSEQ multiplex PCR; TCRdb stores just in-frame clones and leaves some out. The profile shows 200,000 to 300,000 clones, roughly 15% of them singletons. The source material was naive CD4+ T cells from blood. The receptors were sampled from a middle-aged woman in good health.

The chain couples TRBV7-8 to TRBJ2-7, with 10 nucleotides matching TRBD1. The CDR3 is 16 residues long. With V trimmed by 5 bases and J by 1 base, 8 bases remained unmatched. Germline-derived CDR1 and CDR2 are SGHVS and FQNEAQ. For the CDR3, the DNA is TGTGCCAGCAGCCTGGTCCGGGACAGGGGATCCTACGAGCAGTACTTC. Residues: CASSLVRDRGSYEQYF. Full variable domain (outside the CDR3, taken from reference TRBV7-8 and TRBJ2-7): GAGVSQSPRYKVAKRGQDVALRCDPISGHVSLFWYQQALGQGPEFLTYFQNEAQLDKSGLPSDRFFAERPEGSVSTLKIQRTQQEDSAVYLCASSLVRDRGSYEQYFGPGTRLTVT.

V gene TRBV6-6 combines with J gene TRBJ1-1, with D possibly TRBD1 on 6 matching bases. This CDR3 has 14 residues. The V and J ends lost 5 bases and 5 bases respectively, with 15 bases between them. CDR1 and CDR2 from the germline V gene are MNHNY and SVGAGI (reference sequence). CDR3 sequence: CASSLGGAETEAFF. The CDR3, as DNA: TGTGCCAGCAGTCTTGGGGGGGCGGAAACTGAAGCTTTCTTT.

This clone has a handful of counts. V usage is TRBV28 and J usage is TRBJ2-5, with 7 positions matching TRBD2. The V and J ends lost 7 bases and 5 bases, in that order; junction bases with no gene match: 7. The CDR3 sequence is 13 residues long. Germline V gives CDR1 MDHEN, CDR2 SYDVKM. The CDR3 sequence: CASIWGGSETQYF. As DNA, the CDR3 is TGTGCCAGCATTTGGGGGGGGAGTGAGACCCAGTACTTC.

This chain joins TRBV11-3 and TRBJ2-1, with 8 bases matching TRBD2. The CDR3 extends over 16 amino acids. Looked up from germline, CDR1 is SGHNT and CDR2 is YENEEA. V gave up 1 base and J gave up 7 bases; unmatched junction bases: 9. In DNA, the CDR3 is TGTGCCAGCAGCTTAGGAGAGCGGGGGATTGAGAATGAGCAGTTCTTC. It specifies CASSLGERGIENEQFF. Drawing the rest from reference TRBV11-3 and TRBJ2-1, the complete variable domain is EAGVVQSPRYKIIEKKQPVAFWCNPISGHNTLYWYLQNLGQGPELLIRYENEEAVDDSQLPKDRFSAERLKGVDSTLKIQPAELGDSAVYLCASSLGERGIENEQFFGPGTRLTVL.

The V and J genes are TRBV5-1 and TRBJ2-1; 10 nucleotides agree with TRBD2. The J segment lost 2 bases and the V segment lost 1 base, leaving 6 bases of the junction unmatched. Germline V gives CDR1 SGHRS, CDR2 YFSETQ. CDR3 length: 17 amino acids. The CDR3 sequence is CASSLPSAGGTYNEQFF. The DNA of the CDR3 is TGCGCCAGCAGCTTGCCATCAGCGGGGGGGACCTACAATGAGCAGTTCTTC. Looking up the rest from reference TRBV5-1 and TRBJ2-1 gives the full variable domain: KAGVTQTPRYLIKTRGQQVTLSCSPISGHRSVSWYQQTPGQGLQFLFEYFSETQRNKGNFPGRFSGRQFSNSRSEMNVSTLELGDSALYLCASSLPSAGGTYNEQFFGPGTRLTVL.

This clone has a handful of counts. The V gene is TRBV21-1, the J gene TRBJ1-3; the D call TRBD1 from the table was never checked on the DNA. TRBV21-1 is reported as a pseudogene. This CDR3 is 18 amino acids long. The CDR3 region has the DNA TGTGCCAGCAGCAAAGGCGCAGGGAATTCCTGTCGTGGAAACACCATATATTTT. Its translation: CASSKGAGNSCRGNTIYF.

This clone was observed a few times. The gene calls are TRBV15 and TRBJ1-3, with 7 nucleotides matching TRBD1. The CDR3 contains 20 residues. Germline CDR1 reads LNHNV; CDR2 reads YYDKDF (reference sequence). V gave up 0 bases and J gave up 0 bases; unmatched junction bases: 14. The DNA for the CDR3 is TGTGCCACCAGCAGAGATGGGGTCGGAGGGGGCCCGGTCTCTGGAAACACCATATATTTT. It translates to CATSRDGVGGGPVSGNTIYF. The full variable domain, completed using reference TRBV15 and TRBJ1-3, is DAMVIQNPRYQVTQFGKPVTLSCSQTLNHNVMYWYQQKSSQAPKLLFHYYDKDFNNEADTPDNFQSRRPNTSFCFLDIRSPGLGDTAMYLCATSRDGVGGGPVSGNTIYFGEGSWLTVV.

The chain is built from TRBV6-1 and TRBJ1-1; D gene ambiguous. This CDR3 has 14 residues. Germline assignment: CDR1 MNHNS and CDR2 SASEGT. Trimming shortened V by 1 base and J by 2 bases, and 8 bases separated the two germline ends. The CDR3 DNA reads TGTGCCAGCAGTGAAGTGCTGAGTAACACTGAAGCTTTCTTT. This sequence encodes CASSEVLSNTEAFF.

This clone appeared a few times. V is TRBV11-2 and J is TRBJ2-1; maybe TRBD2 (6 bases). The V end lost 6 bases, the J end lost 6 bases, and 12 bases lay between the germline ends. CDR3 length: 13 residues. Germline CDR1 reads SGHAT; CDR2 reads FQNNGV. The CDR3 region has the DNA TGTGCCAGCAGGTCGGCGGGGATCAATGAGCAGTTCTTC. Translated: CASRSAGINEQFF.

V usage is TRBV2 and J usage is TRBJ2-3; possible D gene TRBD1, 5 bases. V was clipped by 9 bases and J by 0 bases, with 7 bases between them. There are 12 residues in the CDR3. Germline CDR1 is SNHLY and CDR2 is FYNNEI. CDR3 DNA sequence: TGTGCCAGAGGGGCTAGCACAGATACGCAGTATTTT. Translating it yields CARGASTDTQYF. The full variable domain, rest sourced from reference TRBV2 and TRBJ2-3, is EPEVTQTPSHQVTQMGQEVILRCVPISNHLYFYWYRQILGQKVEFLVSFYNNEISEKSEIFDDQFSVERPDGSNFTLKIRSTKLEDSAMYFCARGASTDTQYFGPGTRLTVL.

A few counts support this clone. V and J are TRBV29-1 and TRBJ2-5; D is undetermined. The V end lost 5 bases, the J end lost 5 bases, and 9 bases lay between the germline ends. Germline V gives CDR1 SQVTM, CDR2 ANQGSEA. CDR3 length: 11 residues. The CDR3 protein is CSVTGRETQYF. The CDR3 DNA follows: TGCAGCGTTACGGGTAGGGAGACCCAGTACTTC. The variable domain in full, completed from reference TRBV29-1 and TRBJ2-5, reads SAVISQKPSRDICQRGTSLTIQCQVDSQVTMMFWYRQQPGQSLTLIATANQGSEATYESGFVIDKFPISRPNLTFSTLTVSNMSPEDSSIYLCSVTGRETQYFGPGTRLLVL.

The sample holds a few counts of this clone. The rearrangement uses TRBV7-9 and TRBJ2-1; TRBD2 agrees at 8 bases. Germline CDR1 is SEHNR and CDR2 is FQNEAQ (reference sequence). The CDR3 loop spans 16 amino acids. Trimming took 5 bases from V and 5 from J; bases not matched to a gene: 11. The CDR3 is CASSSTAGGTDNEQFF. As DNA, the CDR3 is TGTGCCAGCAGCAGTACCGCGGGGGGTACAGACAATGAGCAGTTCTTC.

The V gene is TRBV6-5, the J gene TRBJ1-6; no clear D gene. This CDR3 contains 11 residues. V shed 7 bases and J shed 9 bases, with 7 bases lying between them. From germline, CDR1 is MNHEY and CDR2 SVGAGI. The CDR3 DNA sequence: TGTGCCAGCACCTCCAGTTCACCCCTCCACTTT. It yields the protein CASTSSSPLHF.

Concerning this clone itself: Other DNA sequences in the sample encode the same CDR3. V and J are TRBV18 and TRBJ1-4, with 7 positions matching TRBD1. Trimming took 6 bases from V and 5 from J; bases not matched to a gene: 3. The CDR3 has 13 amino acids. The germline V gene has CDR1 KGHSH and CDR2 LQKENI. In nucleotides, the CDR3 is TGTGCCAGCTCCCCGGACAGGAATGAAAAACTGTTTTTT. Its protein product is CASSPDRNEKLFF.

As concerns this clone: This same CDR3 is encoded by further DNA sequences in the sample. The V and J genes are TRBV19 and TRBJ2-2; D remains ambiguous. Per germline, CDR1 LNHDA and CDR2 SQIVND (reference sequence). The CDR3 has 15 amino acids. V lost 3 bases, J lost 4 bases, and 12 bases lay in between. The CDR3 DNA follows: TGTGCCAGTAGTATTGGAGCGTTAGGCACCGGGGAGCTGTTTTTT. Translating it yields CASSIGALGTGELFF.

This clone was observed a few times. This chain joins TRBV30 and TRBJ1-3; perhaps TRBD1 as D (6 bases). Germline assignment: CDR1 GTSNPN and CDR2 SVGIG (reference sequence). V lost 5 bases to trimming and J lost 7 bases, with 15 bases between them. The CDR3 has 13 amino acids. The CDR3 nucleotides are TGTGCCTGGGCCGGGACAATCGGTAACACCATATATTTT. This encodes CAWAGTIGNTIYF.

The J gene is TRBJ2-5, the V gene TRBV7-2; 8 positions match TRBD2. J was trimmed by 4 bases and V by 4 bases; bases with no gene match: 11. Germline V gene data show CDR1 as SGHTA and CDR2 as FQGNSA. The CDR3 spans 16 residues. The CDR3 here is CASSSFTGGAGETQYF. The CDR3 DNA follows: TGTGCCAGCAGCTCATTCACGGGGGGGGCCGGAGAGACCCAGTACTTC.